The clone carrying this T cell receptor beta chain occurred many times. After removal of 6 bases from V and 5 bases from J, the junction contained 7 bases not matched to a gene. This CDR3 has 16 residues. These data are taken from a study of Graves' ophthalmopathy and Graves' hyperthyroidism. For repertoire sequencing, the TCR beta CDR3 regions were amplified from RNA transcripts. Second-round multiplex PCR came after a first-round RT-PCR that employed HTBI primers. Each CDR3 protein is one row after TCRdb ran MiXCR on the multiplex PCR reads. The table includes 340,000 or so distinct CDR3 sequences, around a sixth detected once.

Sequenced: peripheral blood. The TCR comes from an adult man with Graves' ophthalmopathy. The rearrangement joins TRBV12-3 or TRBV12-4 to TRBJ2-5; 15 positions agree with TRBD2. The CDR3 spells CASSRTSGRGVETQYF. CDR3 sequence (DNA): TGTGCCAGCAGCAGGACTAGCGGGAGGGGAGTGGAGACCCAGTACTTC.